This T cell receptor beta chain was sequenced during a study of OX40 agonist ivuxolimab in advanced cancers. Looking at the study overall: Patients with hepatocellular carcinoma, melanoma, renal cell or head and neck cancer made up the dose-escalation patients. The eligibility criteria allowed prior anti-PD-1, anti-PD-L1 or anti-CTLA-4 therapy, and roughly 39% had some.

TCRdb's table, derived via immunoSEQ multiplex PCR, lists solely in-frame clones and lacks some. The sample lists some 80,000 clones; 84% were seen once. Autoimmune disease history or systemic immunosuppression barred patients. V shed 1 base and J 1 base; nucleotides not matched to a gene: 3. Looked up from germline, CDR1 is SGHRS and CDR2 is YFSETQ. CDR3 length: 15 amino acids. This receptor was identified in an adult with an advanced solid tumor such as melanoma, head and neck, liver or kidney cancer. The V call is TRBV5-1, the J call TRBJ1-1; TRBD1 aligns across 8 bases. The sequencing used CD4+ or CD8+ T cells sorted from blood, collected in a trial of the OX40 agonist ivuxolimab. CDR3 DNA: TGCGCCAGCAGCTTGAGGACAGGGACGAACACTGAAGCTTTCTTT. Its translation: CASSLRTGTNTEAFF.